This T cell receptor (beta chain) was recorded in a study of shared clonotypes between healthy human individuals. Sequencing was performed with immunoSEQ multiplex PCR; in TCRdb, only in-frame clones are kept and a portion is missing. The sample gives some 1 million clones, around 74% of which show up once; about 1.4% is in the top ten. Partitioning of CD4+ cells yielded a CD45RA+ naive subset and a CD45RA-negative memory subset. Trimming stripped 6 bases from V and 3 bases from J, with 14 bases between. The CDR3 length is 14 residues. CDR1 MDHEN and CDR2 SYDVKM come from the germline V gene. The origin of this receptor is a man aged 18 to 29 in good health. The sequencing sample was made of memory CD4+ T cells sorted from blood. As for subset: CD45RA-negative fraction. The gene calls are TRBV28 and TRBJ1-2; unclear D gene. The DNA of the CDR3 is TGTGCCAGCAGCCTCGGACTGGCCTACTATGGCTACACCTTC. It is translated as CASSLGLAYYGYTF.